The rows below give T cell receptor beta chains drawn from one sample of a study of blood T cell repertoires in COVID-19. The assay was immunoSEQ multiplex PCR, and TCRdb's table has in-frame clones only and misses some. The table records 100,000 to 150,000 clones, roughly 90% of them present only once. The sample comprised peripheral blood. The origin of the receptors is a man over 45 with acute or convalescent COVID-19. CDR3s include the opening cysteine and the closing phenylalanine or tryptophan. Fields, in order: clone size, V gene, D gene, J gene, CDR3 protein, CDR3 DNA. D genes are given only for firm matches. Not every row has a clone size; where given, it reads once, few, many or a size class.

>.|TRBV12-3/TRBV12-4|.|TRBJ2-1
CASSLYGGEQFF
TGTGCCAGCAGTTTATATGGGGGGGAGCAGTTCTTC
>.|TRBV18|TRBD1|TRBJ1-6
CASSQGQGANSPLHF
TGTGCCAGCTCACAAGGTCAGGGGGCGAATTCACCCCTCCACTTT
>.|TRBV30|.|TRBJ2-1
CAWSPGTHHNEQFF
TGTGCCTGGAGTCCAGGGACTCACCACAATGAGCAGTTCTTC
>.|TRBV6-1|.|TRBJ2-7
CASSEGRVSYEQYF
TGTGCCAGCAGTGAAGGCAGGGTGTCTTACGAGCAGTACTTC
>.|TRBV7-9|.|TRBJ1-1
CASSYRRAITSNTEAFF
TGTGCCAGCAGCTACCGCCGCGCAATTACCTCGAACACTGAAGCTTTCTTT
>.|TRBV18|.|TRBJ2-7
CASSPSSYEQYF
TGTGCCAGCTCACCCTCTTCCTACGAGCAGTACTTC
>.|TRBV29-1|TRBD1|TRBJ1-1
CSAPVPGQGVAFF
TGCAGCGCCCCAGTCCCGGGACAGGGAGTAGCTTTCTTT
>.|TRBV6-5|TRBD1|TRBJ1-2
CASGDRSIYGYTF
TGTGCCAGCGGGGACAGATCAATCTATGGCTACACCTTC
>.|TRBV15|TRBD1|TRBJ2-4
CATSLNGATGPPGNIQYF
TGTGCCACCAGCCTTAATGGGGCGACAGGGCCGCCGGGAAACATTCAGTACTTC
>.|TRBV6-2/TRBV6-3|.|TRBJ1-2
CASSYSSRRDGYTF
TGTGCCAGCAGTTACTCGAGCCGTCGGGATGGCTACACCTTC
>.|TRBV11-3|TRBD1|TRBJ2-5
CASSLDLDRDHQETQYF
TGTGCCAGCAGCTTAGATTTGGACAGGGACCATCAAGAGACCCAGTACTTC
>.|TRBV7-9|.|TRBJ1-2
CASSRGTAREGYGYTF
TGTGCCAGCAGCCGTGGCACAGCCCGGGAGGGCTATGGCTACACCTTC
>.|TRBV6-2/TRBV6-3|.|TRBJ1-3
CASSSSVLGIYF
TGTGCCAGCAGTTCCTCAGTACTCGGCATATATTTT
>.|TRBV10-3|.|TRBJ1-1
CAIRTEGGTEAFF
TGTGCCATAAGAACAGAGGGAGGGACTGAAGCTTTCTTT
>once|TRBV3-1/TRBV3-2|.|TRBJ2-5
CASSPPSSRGETQYF
TGTGCCAGCAGCCCCCCTTCCAGCAGGGGAGAGACCCAGTACTTC
>.|TRBV10-3|.|TRBJ1-2
CAISESPGRYGYTF
TGTGCCATCAGTGAGTCCCCAGGGCGATATGGCTACACCTTC
>.|TRBV27|.|TRBJ1-2
CASSLSGVGNYGYTF
TGTGCCAGCAGTTTATCAGGGGTTGGTAACTATGGCTACACCTTC
>few|TRBV10-3|TRBD1|TRBJ1-1
CAISESTGRTEAFF
TGTGCCATCAGTGAGTCGACAGGGAGGACTGAAGCTTTCTTT